This entry features one T cell receptor beta chain sequence. Antigen: not known. Isolated RNA was reverse transcribed in full, so expressed TCRB transcripts were sequenced. Average reads for naive, central memory and regulatory T cell samples were roughly 3.5 million. Repertoires were generated with immunoSEQ multiplex PCR, while TCRdb's copy carries only in-frame clones and drops some. The sample has about 710,000 clones, more than 12% seen once. These data come from a study of beta chain features in type 1 diabetes. General observations from the study: Shortening that was moderate but significant affected the TCRB CDR3s of Type 1 diabetes patients in all four CD4+ subsets. Fewer insertions but more deletions were seen at VDJ junctions in type 1 diabetes patients.

The germline gives CDR1 SGHDT, CDR2 YYEEEE. The CDR3 consists of 15 residues. Trimming cost V 6 bases and J 3 bases; bases outside gene matches: 8. The source of this sequence is a man younger than 35 with type 1 diabetes. The chain links TRBV5-6 to TRBJ2-2; the match to TRBD2 covers 7 bases. The sequenced sample was naive CD4+ T cells from blood. The CDR3 region is CASTPSGADTGELFF. CDR3 DNA sequence: TGTGCCAGCACCCCCAGCGGGGCAGACACCGGGGAGCTGTTTTTT.